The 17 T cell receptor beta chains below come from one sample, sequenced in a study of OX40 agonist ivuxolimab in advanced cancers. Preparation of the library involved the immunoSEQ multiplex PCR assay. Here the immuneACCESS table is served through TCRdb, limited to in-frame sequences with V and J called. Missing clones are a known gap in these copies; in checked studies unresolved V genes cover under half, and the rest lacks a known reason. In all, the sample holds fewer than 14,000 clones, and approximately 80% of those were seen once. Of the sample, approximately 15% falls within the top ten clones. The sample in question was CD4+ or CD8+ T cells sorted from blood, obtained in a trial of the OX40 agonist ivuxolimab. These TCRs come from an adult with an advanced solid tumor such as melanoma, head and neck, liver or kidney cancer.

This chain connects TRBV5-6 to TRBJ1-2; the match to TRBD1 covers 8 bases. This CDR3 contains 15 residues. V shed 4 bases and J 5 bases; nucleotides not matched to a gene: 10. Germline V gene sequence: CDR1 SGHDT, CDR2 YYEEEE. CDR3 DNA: TGTGCCAGCAGCCAAGATCGACAGGGGAAGTATGGCTACACCTTC. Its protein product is CASSQDRQGKYGYTF.

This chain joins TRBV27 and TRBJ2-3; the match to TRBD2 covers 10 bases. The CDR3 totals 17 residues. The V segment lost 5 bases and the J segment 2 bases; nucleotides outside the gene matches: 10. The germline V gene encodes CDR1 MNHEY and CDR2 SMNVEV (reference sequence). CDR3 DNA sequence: TGTGCCAGCAGTCCGCGGCGGCTAGCGGGAGCCACAGATACGCAGTATTTT. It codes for CASSPRRLAGATDTQYF.

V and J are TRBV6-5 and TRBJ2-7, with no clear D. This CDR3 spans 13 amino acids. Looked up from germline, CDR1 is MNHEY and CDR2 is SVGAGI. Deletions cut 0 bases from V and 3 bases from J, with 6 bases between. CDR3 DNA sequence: TGTGCCAGCAGTTACTCGCAGAACTACGAGCAGTACTTC. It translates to CASSYSQNYEQYF.

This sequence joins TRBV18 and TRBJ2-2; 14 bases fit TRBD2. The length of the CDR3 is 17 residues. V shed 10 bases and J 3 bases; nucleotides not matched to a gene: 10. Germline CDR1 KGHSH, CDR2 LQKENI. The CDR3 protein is CATHLTSGGADTGELFF. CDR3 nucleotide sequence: TGTGCCACCCACCTGACTAGCGGGGGGGCAGACACCGGGGAGCTGTTTTTT.

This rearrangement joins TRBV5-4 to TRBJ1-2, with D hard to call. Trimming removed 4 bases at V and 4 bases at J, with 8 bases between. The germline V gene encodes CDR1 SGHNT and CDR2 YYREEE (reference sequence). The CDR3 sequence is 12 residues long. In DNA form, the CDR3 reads TGTGCCAGCAGCCCGCCGGGCTATGGCTACACCTTC. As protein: CASSPPGYGYTF.

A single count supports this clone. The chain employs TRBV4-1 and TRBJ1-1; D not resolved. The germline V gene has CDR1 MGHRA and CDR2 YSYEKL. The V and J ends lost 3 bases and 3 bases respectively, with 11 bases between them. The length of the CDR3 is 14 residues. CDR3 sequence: CASSQVGWDTEAFF. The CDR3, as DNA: TGCGCCAGCAGCCAGGTCGGCTGGGACACTGAAGCTTTCTTT.

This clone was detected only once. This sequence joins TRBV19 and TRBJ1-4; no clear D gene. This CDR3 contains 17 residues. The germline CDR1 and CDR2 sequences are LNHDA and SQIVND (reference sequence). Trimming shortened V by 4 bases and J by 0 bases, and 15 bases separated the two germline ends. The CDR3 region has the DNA TGTGCCAGTAGTAAGGAGGTCGCGGCAGCAACTAATGAAAAACTGTTTTTT. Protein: CASSKEVAAATNEKLFF.

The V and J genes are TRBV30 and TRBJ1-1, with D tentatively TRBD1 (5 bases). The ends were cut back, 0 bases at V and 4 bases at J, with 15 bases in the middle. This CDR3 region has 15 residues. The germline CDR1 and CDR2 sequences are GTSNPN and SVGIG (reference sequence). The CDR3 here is CAWSVQDFGSTEAFF. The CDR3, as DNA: TGTGCCTGGAGTGTACAGGACTTCGGTAGCACTGAAGCTTTCTTT. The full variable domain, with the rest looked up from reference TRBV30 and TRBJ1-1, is SQTIHQWPATLVQPVGSPLSLECTVEGTSNPNLYWYRQAAGRGLQLLFYSVGIGQISSEVPQNLSASRPQDRQFILSSKKLLLSDSGFYLCAWSVQDFGSTEAFFGQGTRLTVV.

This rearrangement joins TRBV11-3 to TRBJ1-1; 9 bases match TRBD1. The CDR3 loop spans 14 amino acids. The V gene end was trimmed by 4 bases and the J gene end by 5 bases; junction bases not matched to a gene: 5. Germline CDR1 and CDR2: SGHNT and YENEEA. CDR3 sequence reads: CASSSGTGKTEAFF. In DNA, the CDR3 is TGTGCCAGCAGCTCCGGGACAGGGAAAACTGAAGCTTTCTTT. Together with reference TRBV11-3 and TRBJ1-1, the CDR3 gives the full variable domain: EAGVVQSPRYKIIEKKQPVAFWCNPISGHNTLYWYLQNLGQGPELLIRYENEEAVDDSQLPKDRFSAERLKGVDSTLKIQPAELGDSAVYLCASSSGTGKTEAFFGQGTRLTVV.

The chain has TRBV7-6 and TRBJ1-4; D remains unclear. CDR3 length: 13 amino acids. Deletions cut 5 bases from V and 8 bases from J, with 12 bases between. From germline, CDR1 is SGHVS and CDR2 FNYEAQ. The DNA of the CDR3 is TGTGCCAGCAGCACCCTCCTTCGGGAAAAACTGTTTTTT. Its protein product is CASSTLLREKLFF.

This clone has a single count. The CDR3 loop is CATSRSVLGTEAFF. Here the CDR3 DNA reads TGTGCCACCAGCAGATCGGTCTTGGGCACTGAAGCTTTCTTT. This sequence joins TRBV15 and TRBJ1-1; D is ambiguous. The germline V and J ends were trimmed by 2 bases and 4 bases, with 11 bases remaining between them. The CDR3 contains 14 residues. Germline V lookup: CDR1 LNHNV, CDR2 YYDKDF (reference sequence).

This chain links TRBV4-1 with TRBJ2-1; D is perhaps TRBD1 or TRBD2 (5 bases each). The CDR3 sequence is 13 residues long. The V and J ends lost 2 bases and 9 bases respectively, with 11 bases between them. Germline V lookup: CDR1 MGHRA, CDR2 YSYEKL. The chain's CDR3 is CASSQRDPSEQFF. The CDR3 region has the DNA TGCGCCAGCAGCCAAAGGGACCCCTCTGAGCAGTTCTTC.

The CDR3 bases are TGTGCCAGCAGCCTCAGTAGGGACCCACCGATCACAGATACGCAGTATTTT. Residues: CASSLSRDPPITDTQYF. This chain connects TRBV14 to TRBJ2-3; the D call may be TRBD1 or TRBD2 (5 bases each). Germline V lookup: CDR1 SGHDN, CDR2 FVKESK. V was pared by 4 bases and J by 2 bases, with 19 bases between. The CDR3 length is 17 residues.

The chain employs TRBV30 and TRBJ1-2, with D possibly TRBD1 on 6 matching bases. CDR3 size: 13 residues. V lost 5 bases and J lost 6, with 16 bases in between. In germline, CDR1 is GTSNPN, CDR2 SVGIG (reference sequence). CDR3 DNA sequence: TGTGCCTGGGATTTGGGGGGGCCCAATGGCTACACCTTC. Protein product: CAWDLGGPNGYTF. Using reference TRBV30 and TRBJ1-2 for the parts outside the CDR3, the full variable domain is SQTIHQWPATLVQPVGSPLSLECTVEGTSNPNLYWYRQAAGRGLQLLFYSVGIGQISSEVPQNLSASRPQDRQFILSSKKLLLSDSGFYLCAWDLGGPNGYTFGSGTRLTVV.

The CDR3 DNA is TGTGCCAGCAGTTTCCAGGGAACTGAAGCTTTCTTT. Translated, it gives CASSFQGTEAFF. V gene TRBV27 combines with J gene TRBJ1-1; tentatively, D is TRBD1 (5 bases). Looked up from germline, CDR1 is MNHEY and CDR2 is SMNVEV (reference sequence). Deletions cut 3 bases from V and 5 bases from J, with 7 bases between. The CDR3 runs 12 residues.

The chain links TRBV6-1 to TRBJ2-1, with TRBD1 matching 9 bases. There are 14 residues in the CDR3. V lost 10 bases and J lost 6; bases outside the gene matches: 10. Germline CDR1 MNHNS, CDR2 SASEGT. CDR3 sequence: CAIQPGQGSNEQFF. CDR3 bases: TGTGCCATACAACCGGGACAGGGAAGCAATGAGCAGTTCTTC.

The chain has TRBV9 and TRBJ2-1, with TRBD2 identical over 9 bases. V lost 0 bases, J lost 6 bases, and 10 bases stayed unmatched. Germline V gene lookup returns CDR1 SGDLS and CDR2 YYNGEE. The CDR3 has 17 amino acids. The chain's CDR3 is CASSVDPEGGGANEQFF. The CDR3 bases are TGTGCCAGCAGCGTAGACCCCGAAGGCGGGGGGGCCAATGAGCAGTTCTTC.